The text below deals with one T cell receptor (beta chain). The target of this receptor is not known. One end of the junction fails to match germline, which may point to a read error. The sample's time point label is to be understood as: baseline before first vaccination. The vaccinee samples were drawn from two UK trials, COV001 and COV002, one of which was a single-blind randomized controlled phase 2/3 trial testing AZD1222 (ChAdOx1 nCoV-19) in healthy adults. For TCRbeta chain sequencing, PBMC samples from trial participants were taken at day 0 and at day 28 after the second dose. The CDR3 regions of human TCRbeta chains were analyzed by immunosequencing. Turning to the authors' computational methods: Repertoire TCRs were checked for matches against a reference library of SARS-CoV-2-specific TCRs that had been generated using the MIRA antigen-specificity platform. Breadth was defined as the fraction of unique TCRs that were SARS-CoV-2-associated. Depth was defined as the fraction of total T cells that were SARS-CoV-2-associated. Each spike-specific TCR was assigned to its reactive spike region and to a CD4 or CD8 class using the MIRA data. Log10-transformed breadth and depth values were compared by one-way ANOVA with Sidak's multiple comparisons tests. TCRdb re-hosts the immuneACCESS table, in-frame sequences only. Its copies lack some clones; in the studies checked, an unresolved V gene accounts for under half of them, and the cause for the rest is not known. V and J calls and clone size are as listed in that table; D and trimming were resolved from the DNA. This sample gives fewer than 130,000 clones in total; around nine tenths of them show up just once. About 3.3% of the sample is taken by the ten largest.

This record comes from a study of T cell responses to AZD1222 COVID-19 vaccine (dated by TCRdb to 2020 to 2022). The study in broad terms: AZD1222 recipients whose second dose came at about 4 weeks and those whose second dose came at about 12 weeks were combined into one group, since spike-specific TCR depth and breadth did not differ between the two schedules. TCR sequencing was performed for about 250 trial participants, of whom roughly 200 were given two doses of AZD1222 and approximately 25 were given two doses of MenACWY control vaccine. Trial participants were enrolled into age subgroups of 18-55, 56-69 and 70-plus years, which contained about 150, 28 and 57 TCR-sequenced participants, respectively.

What the research found in general, with its limitations: Conclusions about previously exposed vaccinees were limited because only 5 or 6 AZD1222 recipients were SARS-CoV-2 seropositive at baseline. The vaccine-associated CD4 TCRs covered the entire spike protein, and the dominant responses fell in regions 160-218 and 743-854. Participants were mostly white British and included more females than males, and it was suggested by the authors that clonal diversity may have been underestimated. In the small 56-69-year group, the increase in depth fell short of significance, most likely because of low power. A significant rise in spike-specific TCR breadth and depth was observed after two AZD1222 doses relative to day 0 and relative to MenACWY recipients. Because no day 14 peak-response samples were available, the repertoires could be characterized only after the peak T cell response. Nearly half of unique spike-specific TCRs reportedly recognized epitopes outside regions mutated in the B.1.351 and B.1.1.7 variants.

This sequence was found in an adult in good health. Source: peripheral blood, taken on day 0 of AZD1222 vaccination.

The CDR3: CASRYYEQYF. The DNA sequence is as follows: TGTGCCAGCAGATACTACGAGCAGTACTTC. In this chain, TRBV6-5 is recombined with TRBJ2-7; the D gene assignment is ambiguous. From the germline V gene, CDR1 is MNHEY and CDR2 is SVGAGI. From its cysteine to its phenylalanine, the CDR3 spans 10 amino acids. CDR3 DNA only is kept here, 30 bases in frame from base 1.